This TCR beta chain is drawn from a study of CD8 T cells in Susac syndrome. Reverse transcription of roughly 0.45 to 1 ug RNA used random hexamers. immunoSEQ multiplex PCR amplified TCR beta CDR3 across 54 Vbeta, 13 Jbeta. In TCRdb, the immunoSEQ multiplex PCR reads were re-called with MiXCR into one record per CDR3 protein. There are about 130,000 distinct CDR3 sequences in the sample; more than 90% occur only once, and over 0.1% lies in the top ten. Deletions cut 6 bases from V and 4 bases from J, with 21 bases between. Germline V gene lookup returns CDR1 KGHSH and CDR2 LQKENI. CDR3 length equals 16 residues. The authors sequenced TCR beta from blood CD8+ and CD4+ T cells. The controls, all healthy donors, were matched for age and sex. Negative isolation yielded CD4+ and CD8+ T cells, and FACS enriched TEMRA cells.

Sequencing was carried out using CD4+ T cells from PBMCs. This clonotype was sampled from a human donor in good health. The rearrangement links TRBV18 to TRBJ1-1; D not resolved. The CDR3 DNA sequence: TGTGCCAGCTCCCTCAAGGACTCCTCCGGGAGCACTGAAGCTTTCTTT. This sequence encodes CASSLKDSSGSTEAFF.